This TCR beta chain was captured in a study of blood T cell repertoires in COVID-19. Study details: Sites across the United States, Italy and Spain contributed samples from acute and convalescent COVID-19. Nucleic acid was either cDNA or gDNA, and it came from T cells, B-cell-depleted T cells, or PBMCs.

The CDR3 has 16 amino acids. Trimming took 1 base from V and 6 from J, leaving 15 bases between them. CDR1 MGHRA and CDR2 YSYEKL come from the germline V gene. Authors' processing steps: Reference gene primer amplification gave estimated nucleated cell counts. Assay: immunoSEQ multiplex PCR; the TCRdb copy retains only in-frame clones and omits some. The D gene and trimming were derived from the DNA, and the V and J assignments and clone size from that table. The table has approximately 150,000 clones, around 84% seen once; the top ten hold about 10%. This sequence originates from a man aged 55 to 70 with active or convalescent COVID-19. Sequencing input: peripheral blood. This chain links TRBV4-1 with TRBJ2-2; the D gene is possibly TRBD1 (6 bases). The CDR3 nucleotides read TGCGCCAGCAGCCAAGGAGGGGGTTCCGGCGCCGGGGAGCTGTTTTTT. Its translation is CASSQGGGSGAGELFF.